The 10 T cell receptor beta chains below come from one sample, sequenced in a study of human CD4 T cells and Enterobacteriaceae. Repertoires were generated with immunoSEQ multiplex PCR, while TCRdb's copy carries only in-frame clones and drops some. This sample has some 30,000 clones, with around four fifths found just once. The memory gate held CD4+ cells that were not CD45RA+CCR7+CD95- naive cells, over 95% pure. The sample consisted of memory CD4+ T cells from blood. The source of these receptors is a human donor in good health.

The rearrangement uses TRBV27 and TRBJ2-7, with 8 bases matching TRBD1. J gave up 6 bases and V 5 bases, and 6 bases lay outside the gene matches. CDR1 is MNHEY and CDR2 is SMNVEV in the germline V gene (reference sequence). The CDR3 contains 13 residues. CDR3: CASSPRQGSEQYF. The CDR3 DNA follows: TGTGCCAGCAGTCCGAGACAGGGGAGCGAGCAGTACTTC.

The V call is TRBV7-3, the J call TRBJ2-2, with unresolved D. Deletions cut 5 bases from V and 3 bases from J, with 7 bases between. The CDR3 contains 13 residues. CDR1 and CDR2 (germline): SGHTA, FQGTGA. CDR3 region: CASSPDDTGELFF. The CDR3 coding sequence is TGTGCCAGCAGCCCGGACGACACCGGGGAGCTGTTTTTT. Variable domain in full (rest from reference TRBV7-3 and TRBJ2-2): GAGVSQTPSNKVTEKGKYVELRCDPISGHTALYWYRQSLGQGPEFLIYFQGTGAADDSGLPNDRFFAVRPEGSVSTLKIQRTERGDSAVYLCASSPDDTGELFFGEGSRLTVL.

The V gene is TRBV11-2, the J gene TRBJ1-6, with D possibly being TRBD1 (6 bases). This CDR3 spans 14 amino acids. V was shortened by 1 base and J by 10 bases, with 11 bases between the two germline ends. CDR1 is SGHAT and CDR2 is FQNNGV in the germline V gene. The CDR3 is CASSLGTGHSPLHF. Written as DNA, the CDR3 is TGTGCCAGCAGCTTAGGCACAGGGCACTCACCCCTCCACTTT.

The J gene is TRBJ2-3, the V gene TRBV5-1; D uncertain. Looked up from germline, CDR1 is SGHRS and CDR2 is YFSETQ. There are 14 residues in the CDR3. Trimming removed 1 base at V and 0 bases at J, with 6 bases between. The CDR3 sequence: CASSLWESTDTQYF. The DNA of the CDR3 is TGCGCCAGCAGCTTGTGGGAAAGCACAGATACGCAGTATTTT.

The DNA of the CDR3 is TGTGCCTGGAGTGTGACAGGGGAAGGTCAGCCCCAGCATTTT. Residues: CAWSVTGEGQPQHF. V gene TRBV30 combines with J gene TRBJ1-5; 8 bases are shared with TRBD1. CDR3 length: 14 amino acids. Germline V CDR1 and CDR2: GTSNPN, SVGIG (reference sequence). J lost 6 bases, V lost 0 bases, and 4 bases had no gene match.

The rearrangement joins TRBV5-1 to TRBJ2-7, with 8 bases aligning to TRBD2. The CDR3 totals 17 residues. The V gene end was trimmed by 0 bases and the J gene end by 5 bases; junction bases not matched to a gene: 13. CDR1 is SGHRS and CDR2 is YFSETQ in the germline V gene. The CDR3 protein is CASSLGSISSGKDEQYF. CDR3 in DNA: TGCGCCAGCAGCTTGGGCAGTATTAGTAGCGGGAAGGACGAGCAGTACTTC.

The chain employs TRBV29-1 and TRBJ1-1; TRBD1 matches 11 bases. The CDR3 contains 14 residues. Germline trimming cut 2 bases from V and 6 bases from J; bases unmatched to any gene: 5. Germline V gene sequence: CDR1 SQVTM, CDR2 ANQGSEA. DNA of the CDR3: TGCAGCGTTGAACCTGCGGGACAGGGGGCTGAAGCTTTCTTT. Its protein product is CSVEPAGQGAEAFF.

The chain recombines TRBV29-1 with TRBJ2-7, with TRBD1 identical over 10 bases. V dropped 4 bases and J dropped 5; count of bases not matched to a gene: 8. This CDR3 contains 14 residues. Germline V gene lookup returns CDR1 SQVTM and CDR2 ANQGSEA. CDR3 region: CSVATGTGVNEQYF. The CDR3 nucleotides are TGCAGCGTTGCCACCGGGACAGGGGTCAACGAGCAGTACTTC.

The V gene is TRBV6-5, the J gene TRBJ2-7, with TRBD2 matching 11 bases. Germline CDR1 is MNHEY and CDR2 is SVGAGI. The CDR3 runs to 15 residues. V gave up 2 bases and J gave up 3 bases; unmatched junction bases: 3. The CDR3 protein is CASSYLGTSGYEQYF. CDR3 coding DNA: TGTGCCAGCAGTTACCTTGGGACTAGCGGCTACGAGCAGTACTTC.

The chain carries TRBV29-1 and TRBJ2-5; 7 nucleotides match TRBD1. This CDR3 has 15 amino acids. Germline CDR1 reads SQVTM; CDR2 reads ANQGSEA. V gave up 2 bases and J gave up 5 bases; unmatched junction bases: 11. The CDR3 reads CSVELGQGVLETQYF. CDR3 in DNA: TGCAGCGTTGAATTGGGCCAGGGGGTTTTGGAGACCCAGTACTTC.